This T cell receptor (beta chain) was sequenced for a study of radiotherapy plus CTLA-4 blockade in lung cancer (dated by TCRdb to the late 2010s). A note on the overall study: Among the enrolled patients, about 19% had an objective response, and 31% reached disease control. General conclusions and limits of the study: The strongest predictors of response, as reported, were early dynamic changes in blood T cell clones along with a rise in serum interferon-beta after radiation. After treatment with radiotherapy and ipilimumab, TCR clones that originated in tumors expanded in peripheral blood.

This clone came up many times. Its cognate antigen has yet to be identified. It has no much larger one-base neighbor in the sample; base qualities were not kept. Focal radiation therapy combined with CTLA-4 blockade (ipilimumab) was tested in patients with chemo-refractory metastatic non-small-cell lung cancer. The library was made by the immunoSEQ multiplex PCR assay. This immuneACCESS table, as held by TCRdb, lists in-frame sequences with V and J called but not all clones. Of the missing ones, under half trace to an unresolved V gene in checked studies; the others have no known cause. This sample gives about 97,000 clones in total; 65% to 80% of them show up just once. The leading ten clones occupy about 3% of the sample. The CDR3, cysteine through phenylalanine, is 13 amino acids long. Kept here is only the CDR3 DNA, which spans 39 bases and is read in frame from base 1. V gives up 7 bases and J gives up 2 bases, and the segment between their germline ends measures 12 bases. The germline V gene provides CDR1 LGHNT and CDR2 FRNRAP.

The sequence was obtained from a human donor with non-small cell lung cancer who had a partial response to radiotherapy plus ipilimumab. Some clones in this sample may be carry-over from other donors' samples. The material was peripheral blood, obtained from a patient treated with radiotherapy plus ipilimumab. The receptor chain draws on TRBV12-5 and TRBJ2-7, and possibly TRBD1, on 6 matching bases. The DNA sequence reads TGTGCTAGTGCGTCAGGGGTCCCCTACGAGCAGTACTTC. Its protein is CASASGVPYEQYF. Beyond the CDR3, the reference TRBV12-5 and TRBJ2-7 genes provide the residues; the full variable domain reads: DARVTQTPRHKVTEMGQEVTMRCQPILGHNTVFWYRQTMMQGLELLAYFRNRAPLDDSGMPKDRFSAEMPDATLATLKIQPSEPRDSAVYFCASASGVPYEQYFGPGTRLTVT.